Presented here are 7 T cell receptor beta chains from one specimen sequenced in a study of persistence of HIV-infected CD4 T cells. These receptors have no known antigen. Sequencing used immunoSEQ version 4 in survey mode. Assay used: immunoSEQ multiplex PCR; TCRdb lists only in-frame clones, some missing. This table has fewer than 15,000 clones, roughly 66% appearing once. The stimulus was an HIV-1 Gag 15-mer peptide pool, 0.85 to 1 ug/peptide/mL. CD4+ T cells upregulating both CD40 ligand and CD69 were sorted as responding cells. Sequences were derived from CD4+ T cells sorted from PBMCs after roughly 17-hour stimulation, sampled from a patient who received antiretroviral therapy. The receptors were gathered from an adult man with HIV who was CMV-seropositive.

Only one count was recorded for this clone. This chain connects TRBV2 to TRBJ2-2; possible D gene TRBD1, 6 bases. CDR1 and CDR2 from the germline V gene are SNHLY and FYNNEI. Trimming removed 6 bases from V and 0 bases from J, with 8 bases in between. The CDR3 sequence is 14 residues long. DNA for the CDR3: TGTGCCAGCAGGAGGACAGCGAACACCGGGGAGCTGTTTTTT. Translating it yields CASRRTANTGELFF.

With respect to this clone: This same CDR3 is encoded by further DNA sequences in the sample. The gene calls are TRBV3-1 (or the pseudogene TRBV3-2) and TRBJ2-7; D is undetermined. The V end lost 2 bases, the J end lost 3 bases, and 2 bases lay between the germline ends. Germline lookup yields CDR1 LGHDT and CDR2 YNNKEL (reference sequence). CDR3 length: 11 amino acids. The CDR3 loop reads CASSQIYEQYF. The DNA for the CDR3 is TGTGCCAGCAGCCAAATCTACGAGCAGTACTTC.

The CDR3 spells CAISESRTGRNEQFF. Written as DNA, the CDR3 is TGTGCCATCAGTGAGTCGAGGACAGGGCGCAATGAGCAGTTCTTC. The chain recombines TRBV10-3 with TRBJ2-1; 8 bases are shared with TRBD1. Germline assignment: CDR1 ENHRY and CDR2 SYGVKD. CDR3 length: 15 residues. With V trimmed by 0 bases and J by 6 bases, 4 bases remained unmatched.

The chain carries TRBV3-1 (or the pseudogene TRBV3-2) and TRBJ2-7, with TRBD2 matching 12 bases. The V and J ends lost 0 bases and 12 bases, in that order; junction bases with no gene match: 9. This CDR3 region has 15 residues. Germline assignment: CDR1 LGHDT and CDR2 YNNKEL (reference sequence). CDR3 DNA: TGTGCCAGCAGCCAAGACGTGAGACTAGCGGGAGTGATGTACTTC. Translated: CASSQDVRLAGVMYF.

This chain links TRBV4-1 with TRBJ1-2, with TRBD1 matching over 10 bases. The CDR3 totals 19 residues. J lost 3 bases, V lost 0 bases, and 13 bases had no gene match. Germline-derived CDR1 and CDR2 are MGHRA and YSYEKL. The CDR3 is CASSQDPRDRGKRDYGYTF. The DNA for the CDR3 is TGCGCCAGCAGCCAAGATCCCCGGGACAGGGGAAAGAGAGACTATGGCTACACCTTC.

This clone ranks as medium-sized. This sequence joins TRBV25-1 and TRBJ1-1; D not certain. Germline loops: CDR1 MGHDK, CDR2 SYGVNS. The CDR3 runs 15 residues. Trimming removed 1 base at V and 8 bases at J, with 17 bases between. CDR3 sequence: CASSESRQAMGEAFF. DNA of the CDR3: TGTGCCAGCAGTGAATCGAGGCAGGCTATGGGCGAAGCTTTCTTT.

The genes are TRBV5-1 and TRBJ2-3; TRBD1 is a possible D gene (5 bases). CDR3 length: 11 residues. The V end lost 5 bases, the J end lost 8 bases, and 9 bases lay between the germline ends. Germline assignment: CDR1 SGHRS and CDR2 YFSETQ. CDR3 in DNA: TGCGCCAGCAGTATTCAGGGTACGCAGTATTTT. Protein product: CASSIQGTQYF.